Each of the 15 T cell receptor beta chains below was sequenced from the same sample in a study of PD-L1 blockade in urothelial cancer. Assay: immunoSEQ multiplex PCR; the TCRdb copy retains only in-frame clones and omits some. Among 46,000 or so clones, approximately 83% were seen once, and the ten largest hold about 10%. Documented time point: peripheral blood 6 weeks after treatment start. The sequencing used PBMCs, collected around atezolizumab (anti-PD-L1) treatment. The origin of the receptors is a man aged 55 to 70 with urothelial cancer.

The rearrangement uses TRBV30 and TRBJ1-5; D gene ambiguous. This CDR3 has 15 residues. Looked up from germline, CDR1 is GTSNPN and CDR2 is SVGIG (reference sequence). Trimming took off 3 bases at V and 0 bases at J, with 12 bases between the two ends. DNA for the CDR3: TGTGCCTGGAGCCTACCGGGTTTTAGCAATCAGCCCCAGCATTTT. Protein: CAWSLPGFSNQPQHF.

The chain employs TRBV6-5 and TRBJ2-5; 8 positions agree with TRBD1. The CDR3 loop spans 15 amino acids. With 2 bases clipped from V and 2 bases from J, the junction kept 4 bases outside the gene matches. Germline V CDR1 and CDR2: MNHEY, SVGAGI. The CDR3 nucleotides read TGTGCCAGCAGTTACGACTACAGGGGGCAAGAGACCCAGTACTTC. This gives the protein CASSYDYRGQETQYF.

The chain has TRBV5-1 and TRBJ2-2; TRBD1 might be the D (6 bases). V lost 2 bases and J lost 4, with 18 bases in between. CDR1 SGHRS and CDR2 YFSETQ come from the germline V gene. This CDR3 is built from 17 residues. CDR3 DNA sequence: TGCGCCAGCAGCTTAAACGGCAACAGGGCATCCACCGGGGAGCTGTTTTTT. It codes for CASSLNGNRASTGELFF. Full variable domain (remainder filled in from reference TRBV5-1 and TRBJ2-2): KAGVTQTPRYLIKTRGQQVTLSCSPISGHRSVSWYQQTPGQGLQFLFEYFSETQRNKGNFPGRFSGRQFSNSRSEMNVSTLELGDSALYLCASSLNGNRASTGELFFGEGSRLTVL.

The V call is TRBV6-1, the J call TRBJ2-1, with TRBD2 matching over 9 bases. J lost 9 bases, V lost 1 base, and 13 bases had no gene match. Germline CDR1 and CDR2: MNHNS and SASEGT. CDR3 length: 17 amino acids. The CDR3 spells CASSEVPGLAYGLEQFF. Written as DNA, the CDR3 is TGTGCCAGCAGTGAAGTTCCGGGACTAGCTTACGGCCTTGAGCAGTTCTTC.

The chain has TRBV11-3 and TRBJ2-7; 7 bases match TRBD1. Per germline, CDR1 SGHNT and CDR2 YENEEA. The CDR3 contains 15 residues. V lost 1 base and J lost 3; bases outside the gene matches: 6. The CDR3 DNA is TGTGCCAGCAGCTTAGGAGGGGGCCGTTTCTACGAGCAGTACTTC. Translating it yields CASSLGGGRFYEQYF.

This chain uses TRBV7-2 with TRBJ2-3, with D tentatively TRBD2 (6 bases). This CDR3 is 14 amino acids long. The V end lost 5 bases, the J end lost 0 bases, and 9 bases lay between the germline ends. Germline-derived CDR1 and CDR2 are SGHTA and FQGNSA. The CDR3, as DNA: TGTGCCAGCAGCCCGGGACTTAGCACAGATACGCAGTATTTT. Encoded protein: CASSPGLSTDTQYF.

The chain is built from TRBV6-1 and TRBJ2-7; the D is unclear. Germline CDR1 is MNHNS and CDR2 is SASEGT. The CDR3 length is 13 residues. The V end was cut by 1 base, the J end by 7 bases, with 11 bases between. The CDR3 nucleotides are TGTGCCAGCAGTGAAGTGGGCAGCAGTGAGCAGTACTTC. Its protein is CASSEVGSSEQYF.

In DNA, the CDR3 is TGTGCCGGAGGGGTTTCCTCTGGGGCCAACGTCCTGACTTTC. It yields the protein CAGGVSSGANVLTF. This sequence joins TRBV2 and TRBJ2-6, with a weak D call TRBD2 (6 bases). The CDR3 sequence is 14 residues long. Trimming pared 11 bases from V and 0 bases from J, leaving 11 bases between. The germline CDR1 and CDR2 sequences are SNHLY and FYNNEI. The whole variable domain, remainder taken from reference TRBV2 and TRBJ2-6, is EPEVTQTPSHQVTQMGQEVILRCVPISNHLYFYWYRQILGQKVEFLVSFYNNEISEKSEIFDDQFSVERPDGSNFTLKIRSTKLEDSAMYFCAGGVSSGANVLTFGAGSRLTVL.

This clone was picked up one time. CDR3 in amino acids: CASSVSQYQETQYF. The CDR3 DNA reads TGTGCCAGCAGCGTATCCCAGTACCAAGAGACCCAGTACTTC. The rearrangement uses TRBV9 and TRBJ2-5, with D hard to call. The CDR3 is 14 amino acids. Germline CDR1 and CDR2: SGDLS and YYNGEE. V was clipped by 1 base and J by 0 bases, with 7 bases between them. Looking up the rest from reference TRBV9 and TRBJ2-5 gives the full variable domain: DSGVTQTPKHLITATGQRVTLRCSPRSGDLSVYWYQQSLDQGLQFLIQYYNGEERAKGNILERFSAQQFPDLHSELNLSSLELGDSALYFCASSVSQYQETQYFGPGTRLLVL.

The chain employs TRBV5-8 and TRBJ1-3; D remains unclear. V was trimmed by 5 bases and J by 4 bases, leaving 16 bases between them. The germline V gene encodes CDR1 SGHTS and CDR2 YDEGEE. CDR3 size: 15 residues. The CDR3 nucleotides are TGTGCCAGCAGACGTCGGACTCTTGGGGGAAACACCATATATTTT. It yields the protein CASRRRTLGGNTIYF.

This chain uses TRBV7-9 with TRBJ1-4; D ambiguous. In germline, CDR1 is SEHNR, CDR2 FQNEAQ (reference sequence). V was cut by 5 bases and J by 7 bases, with 29 bases left in between. This CDR3 region has 19 residues. CDR3 bases: TGTGCCAGCAGCACCCCCCGCGGGAAGGAAGTAAGCGGAAGTGAAAAACTGTTTTTT. It translates to CASSTPRGKEVSGSEKLFF.

Here the CDR3 DNA reads TGTGCCACCTACCAGCGGGGGGGATACAATGAGCAGTTCTTC. Translated, it gives CATYQRGGYNEQFF. The chain joins TRBV28 to TRBJ2-1, with 10 bases matching TRBD2. CDR3 size: 14 residues. V was pared by 10 bases and J by 4 bases, with 7 bases of the junction left unmatched. Germline CDR1 reads MDHEN; CDR2 reads SYDVKM.

The chain is built from TRBV11-2 and TRBJ1-3; a weak D match, TRBD1 (6 bases). The CDR3 is 15 residues long. Germline CDR1 reads SGHAT; CDR2 reads FQNNGV. V was cut by 2 bases and J by 0 bases, with 8 bases left in between. In DNA form, the CDR3 reads TGTGCCAGCAGCTTAACCAGGGGCTCTGGAAACACCATATATTTT. Translation gives CASSLTRGSGNTIYF.

The CDR3 region has the DNA TGTGCCATCAGTGGGGACTTAGCAGAAAAACTGTTTTTT. Its translation is CAISGDLAEKLFF. The genes are TRBV10-3 and TRBJ1-4; D possibly corresponds to TRBD1 (5 bases). Trimming pared 4 bases from V and 8 bases from J, leaving 11 bases between. The CDR3 sequence is 13 residues long. Germline loops: CDR1 ENHRY, CDR2 SYGVKD.

The V call is TRBV14, the J call TRBJ2-1; D is undetermined. V lost 4 bases and J lost 0, with 7 bases in between. Germline V gene sequence: CDR1 SGHDN, CDR2 FVKESK. This CDR3 spans 14 amino acids. The CDR3 DNA reads as TGTGCCAGCAGCCTGTACAGCTCCTACAATGAGCAGTTCTTC. Amino acid sequence: CASSLYSSYNEQFF.